Each of the 9 T cell receptor beta chains below was sequenced from the same sample in a study of blood T cell repertoires in COVID-19. TCRdb's table, derived via immunoSEQ multiplex PCR, lists solely in-frame clones and lacks some. The sample holds 350,000 to 550,000 clones, roughly 90% seen once. Sequences were obtained from peripheral blood. The receptors shown here come from a woman aged 25 to 45 with acute or convalescent COVID-19.

This clone was detected once. An end of the junction does not agree with germline; a read error may underlie this. This chain connects TRBV7-6 to TRBJ2-1; D remains ambiguous. Looked up from germline, CDR1 is SGHVS and CDR2 is FNYEAQ. The CDR3 loop spans 16 amino acids. This chain's CDR3 is CASNLGPGDDDNEQFF. The CDR3 coding sequence is TGTGCCAGCAACTTAGGGCCAGGTGATGATGACAATGAGCAGTTCTTC.

The V call is TRBV4-1, the J call TRBJ2-5; D remains unclear. The CDR3 covers 13 residues. The germline gives CDR1 MGHRA, CDR2 YSYEKL. V was cut by 1 base and J by 2 bases, with 5 bases left in between. CDR3 sequence (DNA): TGCGCCAGCAGCCAAGCCATTCAAGAGACCCAGTACTTC. Protein product: CASSQAIQETQYF.

The gene calls are TRBV7-2 and TRBJ2-5, with D possibly TRBD1 on 6 matching bases. Germline lookup yields CDR1 SGHTA and CDR2 FQGNSA. The V and J ends lost 8 bases and 0 bases respectively, with 7 bases between them. This CDR3 has 12 amino acids. DNA for the CDR3: TGTGCCAGCGGACAGCACCAAGAGACCCAGTACTTC. This sequence encodes CASGQHQETQYF.

Here the CDR3 reads CASSVAGGEYQETQYF. For the CDR3, the DNA is TGTGCCAGCAGTGTTGCCGGGGGGGAGTACCAAGAGACCCAGTACTTC. The rearrangement joins TRBV6-1 to TRBJ2-5; 8 bases align to TRBD2. Germline V lookup: CDR1 MNHNS, CDR2 SASEGT. V trimming: 4 bases; J trimming: 0 bases; junction bases outside the gene matches: 7. CDR3 length: 16 residues.

The chain links TRBV11-2 to TRBJ2-5, with 12 nucleotides matching TRBD2. This CDR3 contains 18 residues. The V and J ends lost 2 bases and 1 base, in that order; junction bases with no gene match: 8. CDR1 is SGHAT and CDR2 is FQNNGV in the germline V gene. The CDR3 DNA sequence: TGTGCCAGCAGCTTACGGCGGTGGACTAGCGGGGCCCAAGAGACCCAGTACTTC. Its protein is CASSLRRWTSGAQETQYF.

In its sample, this clone was seen a few times. This sequence joins TRBV7-9 and TRBJ2-2; TRBD1 agrees at 7 bases. CDR1 is SEHNR, CDR2 FQNEAQ, per germline (reference sequence). The CDR3 contains 15 residues. The V gene end was trimmed by 7 bases and the J gene end by 5 bases; junction bases not matched to a gene: 10. The CDR3 DNA follows: TGTGCCAGCACCGCGCAAACAGGGGCGACCGGGGAGCTGTTTTTT. It translates to CASTAQTGATGELFF.

The gene calls are TRBV29-1 and TRBJ2-7; TRBD1 agrees at 7 bases. V was clipped by 7 bases and J by 0 bases; unmatched bases: 18. Germline lookup yields CDR1 SQVTM and CDR2 ANQGSEA. CDR3 length equals 17 residues. The CDR3 DNA sequence: TGCAGCGACCCCGAGGGCAGGGGGAACTACAGCTCCTACGAGCAGTACTTC. This codes for CSDPEGRGNYSSYEQYF.

The rearrangement joins TRBV4-1 to TRBJ2-2; 8 bases are a match to TRBD1. The CDR3 extends over 17 amino acids. Trimming removed 1 base from V and 0 bases from J; junction bases left unmatched: 4. Germline V CDR1 and CDR2: MGHRA, YSYEKL. CDR3 bases: TGCGCCAGCAGCCAAGCAAACAGGGGGACGAACACCGGGGAGCTGTTTTTT. This encodes CASSQANRGTNTGELFF.

This chain joins TRBV15 and TRBJ1-1; D call uncertain. CDR1 is LNHNV, CDR2 YYDKDF, per germline (reference sequence). The CDR3 is made up of 14 amino acids. Between the trimmed V and J ends, which lost 0 bases and 4 bases, there was a span of 9 bases. CDR3 protein: CATSREAGFTEAFF. CDR3 bases: TGTGCCACCAGCAGAGAGGCGGGGTTCACTGAAGCTTTCTTT.